This entry lists 29 T cell receptor beta chains sequenced from one sample in a study of T-cell memory formation after mild COVID-19. TCRdb itself ran the 5' RACE reads through MiXCR, one entry per CDR3 protein. The sample holds 530,000 or so distinct CDR3 sequences, 15% to 20% seen once. Material for sequencing was PBMCs or a T cell subset sorted from them (not recorded which). Receptor source: an adult woman who had mild COVID-19 (a few samples of this study predate the infection). Cell type and time point are not known.

This clonotype was seen a few times. The chain recombines TRBV7-6 with TRBJ2-5, with 8 bases lining up with TRBD1. CDR1 is SGHVS, CDR2 FNYEAQ, per germline. This CDR3 contains 16 residues. The J segment lost 2 bases and the V segment lost 1 base, leaving 6 bases of the junction unmatched. The CDR3 protein is CASSLGLGTGQETQYF. The CDR3 DNA follows: TGTGCCAGCAGCTTAGGCTTGGGGACAGGTCAAGAGACCCAGTACTTC.

V is TRBV7-6 and J is TRBJ2-7; 11 nucleotides line up with TRBD1. Germline lookup yields CDR1 SGHVS and CDR2 FNYEAQ. The CDR3 consists of 17 residues. V shed 2 bases, J shed 5 bases, and the junction held 11 bases outside the gene matches. CDR3 coding DNA: TGTGCCAGCAGCTTAAAGTCTGGACAGGGGGCTTTAGACGAGCAGTACTTC. This encodes CASSLKSGQGALDEQYF.

This clonotype has a count of ten or more. This rearrangement joins TRBV5-1 to TRBJ2-7; D is possibly TRBD2 (5 bases). This CDR3 comprises 14 residues. V was cut by 5 bases and J by 2 bases, with 14 bases left in between. CDR1 is SGHRS and CDR2 is YFSETQ in the germline V gene. The DNA of the CDR3 is TGCGCCAGCAGTGTTGGCGGGCGAACCTACGAGCAGTACTTC. It encodes CASSVGGRTYEQYF.

This clonotype was counted a few times. The chain uses TRBV13 and TRBJ2-3, with 10 nucleotides matching TRBD2. The V and J ends lost 2 bases and 3 bases, in that order; junction bases with no gene match: 5. This CDR3 has 16 amino acids. Germline CDR1 reads PRHDT; CDR2 reads FYEKMQ (reference sequence). CDR3 protein: CASSLSGGARTDTQYF. The CDR3 DNA reads TGTGCCAGCAGCTTAAGCGGGGGGGCCCGAACAGATACGCAGTATTTT.

V gene TRBV3-1 combines with J gene TRBJ2-7; D may be TRBD2 (6 bases). V lost 6 bases and J 5 bases, leaving 14 bases between the germline ends. The CDR3 is made up of 13 amino acids. The germline gives CDR1 LGHDT, CDR2 YNNKEL (reference sequence). The CDR3 reads CASSRTLADEQYF. CDR3 bases: TGTGCCAGCAGTCGCACACTAGCAGACGAGCAGTACTTC.

This clonotype came up once. The chain recombines TRBV4-1 with TRBJ2-3; D call uncertain. The germline V and J ends were trimmed by 5 bases and 3 bases, with 6 bases remaining between them. Germline lookup yields CDR1 MGHRA and CDR2 YSYEKL. The CDR3 extends over 12 amino acids. This chain's CDR3 is CASSGRTDTQYF. CDR3 coding DNA: TGCGCCAGCAGCGGAAGGACAGATACGCAGTATTTT.

A single count supports this clonotype. This sequence joins TRBV2 and TRBJ1-2, with 9 nucleotides matching TRBD1. With 8 bases clipped from V and 4 bases from J, the junction kept 11 bases outside the gene matches. Per germline, CDR1 SNHLY and CDR2 FYNNEI. The length of the CDR3 is 15 residues. The CDR3 DNA reads as TGTGCCAGCCACCGAACAGGGGGCATTGTCTATGGCTACACCTTC. It codes for CASHRTGGIVYGYTF. Together with reference TRBV2 and TRBJ1-2, the CDR3 gives the full variable domain: EPEVTQTPSHQVTQMGQEVILRCVPISNHLYFYWYRQILGQKVEFLVSFYNNEISEKSEIFDDQFSVERPDGSNFTLKIRSTKLEDSAMYFCASHRTGGIVYGYTFGSGTRLTVV.

This clonotype was picked up a small number of times. The chain combines TRBV11-2 with TRBJ1-4; D gene unclear. Trimming pared 1 base from V and 5 bases from J, leaving 14 bases between. Germline assignment: CDR1 SGHAT and CDR2 FQNNGV. This CDR3 region has 16 residues. CDR3 residues: CASSLGRGGRNEKLFF. The CDR3 DNA reads TGTGCCAGCAGCTTAGGCCGCGGAGGACGGAATGAAAAACTGTTTTTT.

This chain connects TRBV25-1 to TRBJ1-4; 7 nucleotides align to TRBD1. CDR1 and CDR2 (germline): MGHDK, SYGVNS. J lost 5 bases, V lost 6 bases, and 15 bases had no gene match. This CDR3 is built from 17 residues. DNA of the CDR3: TGTGCCAGCAGCTTGACGTCTAACAGGGGTTTGAATGAAAAACTGTTTTTT. Translated: CASSLTSNRGLNEKLFF.

This clonotype has more than one count but fewer than ten. The CDR3 region has the DNA TGCAGTGCTCCGAGCGGGAGGGCCATCAATGAGCAGTTCTTC. This gives the protein CSAPSGRAINEQFF. The V and J genes are TRBV20-1 and TRBJ2-1; TRBD2 aligns across 10 bases. The length of the CDR3 is 14 residues. In germline, CDR1 is DFQATT, CDR2 SNEGSKA (reference sequence). V lost 5 bases and J lost 6; bases outside the gene matches: 7.

In its sample, this clonotype was seen a few times. This chain joins TRBV20-1 and TRBJ2-3; 14 bases fit TRBD2. V lost 6 bases and J lost 5; bases outside the gene matches: 7. Germline V lookup: CDR1 DFQATT, CDR2 SNEGSKA (reference sequence). The CDR3 is made up of 15 amino acids. CDR3 sequence (DNA): TGCAGTGCCCGGACTAGCGGGGGGCCCGGAGATACGCAGTATTTT. It is translated as CSARTSGGPGDTQYF.

The genes are TRBV9 and TRBJ2-3; D call uncertain. Trimming cost V 3 bases and J 9 bases, with 17 bases left between them. In germline, CDR1 is SGDLS, CDR2 YYNGEE. The CDR3 runs 14 residues. CDR3 sequence (DNA): TGTGCCAGCAGCGCCGCCTACGGCCCTCCAACGCAGTATTTT. It is translated as CASSAAYGPPTQYF.

The V and J genes are TRBV4-2 and TRBJ2-1; 9 positions agree with TRBD1. Trimming at V came to 3 bases and at J to 0 bases, leaving 12 bases not matched to a gene. The germline CDR1 and CDR2 sequences are LGHNA and YNFKEQ. The CDR3 spans 19 residues. The CDR3 nucleotides read TGTGCCAGCAGCCAGCTTCGACAGGGGGGCTCGAGCTCCTACAATGAGCAGTTCTTC. Its protein product is CASSQLRQGGSSSYNEQFF.

The CDR3 DNA is TGTGCCAGCAGCACAGGGGACGCCAAAAACATTCAGTACTTC. It encodes CASSTGDAKNIQYF. The rearrangement uses TRBV9 and TRBJ2-4, with TRBD1 matching 7 bases. Germline CDR1 and CDR2: SGDLS and YYNGEE. The CDR3 runs to 14 residues. V lost 4 bases, J lost 1 base, and 2 bases stayed unmatched.

Many counts were recorded for this clonotype. The V gene is TRBV2, the J gene TRBJ2-1, with 12 positions matching TRBD2. This CDR3 has 19 amino acids. J lost 0 bases, V lost 2 bases, and 8 bases had no gene match. In germline, CDR1 is SNHLY, CDR2 FYNNEI. The CDR3 sequence: CASSERASGRGSSYNEQFF. CDR3 bases: TGTGCCAGCAGTGAACGAGCTAGCGGGAGGGGTAGCTCCTACAATGAGCAGTTCTTC.

The table lists this clonotype with a few counts. The chain is built from TRBV6-6 and TRBJ1-1, with 9 nucleotides matching TRBD1. Germline CDR1 is MNHNY and CDR2 is SVGAGI (reference sequence). J was trimmed by 4 bases and V by 7 bases; bases with no gene match: 7. This CDR3 is 14 amino acids long. The CDR3 is CASTVQGAITEAFF. DNA for the CDR3: TGTGCCAGCACCGTACAGGGGGCCATCACTGAAGCTTTCTTT.

The chain recombines TRBV14 with TRBJ1-2, with unresolved D. Germline V gene data show CDR1 as SGHDN and CDR2 as FVKESK. The V end lost 1 base, the J end lost 4 bases, and 13 bases lay between the germline ends. The CDR3 is 15 amino acids. In DNA, the CDR3 is TGTGCCAGCAGCCAAGTGGACGGGATAAGCTATGGCTACACCTTC. Translated: CASSQVDGISYGYTF.

This chain connects TRBV7-9 to TRBJ2-2, with 7 bases identical to TRBD1. This CDR3 comprises 14 residues. Germline CDR1 reads SEHNR; CDR2 reads FQNEAQ (reference sequence). After removal of 2 bases from V and 4 bases from J, the junction contained 1 base not matched to a gene. CDR3 amino acids: CASSLRGLTGELFF. The CDR3 coding sequence is TGTGCCAGCAGCTTAAGGGGGCTCACCGGGGAGCTGTTTTTT.

The table lists this clonotype with a few counts. This sequence joins TRBV11-2 and TRBJ2-3, with 12 bases fitting TRBD2. The length of the CDR3 is 16 residues. V lost 2 bases to trimming and J lost 2 bases; unmatched junction nucleotides: 2. Germline CDR1 reads SGHAT; CDR2 reads FQNNGV. In nucleotides, the CDR3 is TGTGCCAGCAGCTTACTAGCGGGGGGGTACACAGATACGCAGTATTTT. The encoded protein is CASSLLAGGYTDTQYF.

About this clonotype itself: At one boundary the junction diverges from the germline segment, which might be a read error. The chain combines TRBV7-9 with TRBJ1-1; no clear D gene. Germline CDR1 reads SEHNR; CDR2 reads FQNEAQ (reference sequence). The CDR3 loop spans 12 amino acids. The DNA for the CDR3 is TGTGCCAGCAGGTTAGCCCGGGCTGAAGCTTTCTTT. Its translation: CASRLARAEAFF.

This clonotype was found a few times. This chain connects TRBV7-9 to TRBJ2-5; D is perhaps TRBD1 or TRBD2 (5 bases each). The length of the CDR3 is 18 residues. Trimming took 2 bases from V and 1 from J, leaving 20 bases between them. Looked up from germline, CDR1 is SEHNR and CDR2 is FQNEAQ (reference sequence). Here the CDR3 reads CASSLFIREGWSQETQYF. Written as DNA, the CDR3 is TGTGCCAGCAGCTTATTCATTCGAGAGGGGTGGTCCCAAGAGACCCAGTACTTC.

This clonotype was picked up a small number of times. CDR3 residues: CSVEGAGHDGYTF. CDR3 sequence (DNA): TGCAGCGTTGAAGGTGCAGGTCACGATGGCTACACCTTC. This rearrangement joins TRBV29-1 to TRBJ1-2; D not certain. Per germline, CDR1 SQVTM and CDR2 ANQGSEA. The ends were cut back, 1 base at V and 6 bases at J, with 12 bases in the middle. This CDR3 region has 13 residues.

The rearrangement links TRBV7-7 to TRBJ2-7; D assignment may be TRBD1 or TRBD2 (5 bases each). The V gene lost 1 base and the J gene lost 6 bases, with 10 bases spanning the gap. CDR1 is SSHAT and CDR2 is FNYEAQ in the germline V gene (reference sequence). The CDR3 consists of 13 residues. CDR3 DNA: TGTGCCAGCAGCTTAGGAGGGGCGGGCGAGCAGTACTTC. Translated, it gives CASSLGGAGEQYF.

This clonotype was seen only a few times. This chain uses TRBV6-2 or TRBV6-3 with TRBJ2-7; tentative D call: TRBD2 (5 bases). V dropped 4 bases and J dropped 0 bases, with 10 bases sitting between them. Germline V lookup: CDR1 MNHEY, CDR2 SVGEGT. This CDR3 has 14 residues. Written as DNA, the CDR3 is TGTGCCAGCAGTTCGGCGGGCCCCTCCTACGAGCAGTACTTC. This translates into CASSSAGPSYEQYF.

This clonotype was picked up a small number of times. The chain is built from TRBV11-2 and TRBJ2-5; D is unclear. V dropped 5 bases and J dropped 1 base, with 11 bases sitting between them. Germline V gene data show CDR1 as SGHAT and CDR2 as FQNNGV. The CDR3 covers 14 residues. The CDR3: CASSVSWIQETQYF. The CDR3, as DNA: TGTGCCAGCAGCGTATCTTGGATCCAAGAGACCCAGTACTTC.

Points on this clonotype: At one of its ends the junction is not consistent with the germline gene, which may arise from a read error. The chain uses TRBV7-9 and TRBJ2-4, with 8 bases that match TRBD2. The germline CDR1 and CDR2 sequences are SEHNR and FQNEAQ (reference sequence). The CDR3 contains 16 residues. The CDR3 region has the DNA TGTGCCAGCAGCCCCAAAATTAGCGGGGTAGAAAACATTAAGTACTTC. Translation gives CASSPKISGVENIKYF.

In its sample, this clonotype was seen a few times. This CDR3 reads CASTQGPGFSTDTQYF. DNA of the CDR3: TGTGCCAGCACCCAGGGCCCCGGGTTTAGCACAGATACGCAGTATTTT. The gene calls are TRBV6-5 and TRBJ2-3; D may be TRBD1 (5 bases). CDR1 and CDR2 (germline): MNHEY, SVGAGI. V gave up 7 bases and J gave up 0 bases, with 17 bases separating them. CDR3 length equals 16 residues.

This clonotype has a handful of counts. The CDR3: CASSSSSGSYEQYF. The CDR3 bases are TGTGCCAGCAGCTCTTCTAGCGGCTCCTACGAGCAGTACTTC. The chain links TRBV7-9 to TRBJ2-7; 7 bases match TRBD2. J was trimmed by 0 bases and V by 4 bases; bases with no gene match: 3. Germline CDR1 reads SEHNR; CDR2 reads FQNEAQ (reference sequence). The CDR3 is made up of 14 amino acids.

This rearrangement joins TRBV6-2 or TRBV6-3 to TRBJ1-5; 11 nucleotides match TRBD1. Germline lookup yields CDR1 MNHEY and CDR2 SVGEGT. V lost 6 bases and J lost 5; bases outside the gene matches: 3. The CDR3 sequence is 14 residues long. The CDR3, as DNA: TGTGCCAGCAGGGGGACAGGGGGGCATCAGCCCCAGCATTTT. It yields the protein CASRGTGGHQPQHF.